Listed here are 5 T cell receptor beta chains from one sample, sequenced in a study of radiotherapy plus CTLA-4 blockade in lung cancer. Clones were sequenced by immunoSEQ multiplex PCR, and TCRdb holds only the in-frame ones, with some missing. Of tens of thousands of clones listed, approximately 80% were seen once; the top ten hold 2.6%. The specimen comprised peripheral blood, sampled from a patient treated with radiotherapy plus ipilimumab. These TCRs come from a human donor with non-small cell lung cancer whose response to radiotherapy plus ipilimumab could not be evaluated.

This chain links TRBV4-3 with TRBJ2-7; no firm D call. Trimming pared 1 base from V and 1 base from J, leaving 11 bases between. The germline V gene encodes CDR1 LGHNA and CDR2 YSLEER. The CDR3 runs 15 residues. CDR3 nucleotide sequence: TGCGCCAGCAGCCAAGGATTGGCTAGTTCCTACGAGCAGTACTTC. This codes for CASSQGLASSYEQYF.

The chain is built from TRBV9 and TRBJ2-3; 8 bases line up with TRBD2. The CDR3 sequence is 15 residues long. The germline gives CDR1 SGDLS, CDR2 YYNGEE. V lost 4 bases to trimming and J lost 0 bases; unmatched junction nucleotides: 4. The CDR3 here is CASSHQRGSTDTQYF. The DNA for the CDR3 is TGTGCCAGCAGCCACCAGCGGGGGAGCACAGATACGCAGTATTTT.

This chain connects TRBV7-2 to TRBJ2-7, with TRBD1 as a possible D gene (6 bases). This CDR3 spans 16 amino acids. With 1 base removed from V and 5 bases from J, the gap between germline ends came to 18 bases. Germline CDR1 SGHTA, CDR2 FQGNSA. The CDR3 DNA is TGTGCCAGCAGCTTAGGAGGGGCTGGGGGCGCCCACGAGCAGTACTTC. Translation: CASSLGGAGGAHEQYF.

The CDR3: CASIKGAYGYTF. CDR3 coding DNA: TGTGCCAGCATAAAAGGGGCGTATGGCTACACCTTC. The chain carries TRBV28 and TRBJ1-2, with TRBD1 as a possible D gene (5 bases). V was shortened by 7 bases and J by 5 bases, with 11 bases between the two germline ends. Germline CDR1 and CDR2: MDHEN and SYDVKM. CDR3 length: 12 residues.

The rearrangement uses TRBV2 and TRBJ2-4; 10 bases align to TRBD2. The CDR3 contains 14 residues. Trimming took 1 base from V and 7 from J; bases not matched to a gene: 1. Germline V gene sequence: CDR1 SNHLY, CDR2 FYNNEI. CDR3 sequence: CASSEGLAGNIQYF. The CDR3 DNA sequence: TGTGCCAGCAGTGAAGGACTAGCGGGCAACATTCAGTACTTC. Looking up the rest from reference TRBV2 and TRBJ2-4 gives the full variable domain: EPEVTQTPSHQVTQMGQEVILRCVPISNHLYFYWYRQILGQKVEFLVSFYNNEISEKSEIFDDQFSVERPDGSNFTLKIRSTKLEDSAMYFCASSEGLAGNIQYFGAGTRLSVL.